This entry features one T cell receptor (beta chain) sequence. The antigen is not known. These data come from a study of OX40 agonist ivuxolimab in advanced cancers. With baseline, cycle 4 day 1, and cycle 7 day 1 as timepoints, blood was sampled. The data were produced by immunoSEQ multiplex PCR, yet TCRdb's version contains in-frame clones alone and is incomplete. This table holds about 20,000 clones, 60% to 80% found once. Trimming pared 1 base from V and 4 bases from J, leaving 13 bases between. The germline CDR1 and CDR2 sequences are SEHNR and FQNEAQ (reference sequence). This CDR3 spans 15 amino acids. Overall study results and limits: Undetermined was the antigen specificity of the expanded peripheral T cells.

The sequenced sample was CD4+ or CD8+ T cells sorted from blood, obtained in a trial of the OX40 agonist ivuxolimab. The origin of this receptor is an adult with an advanced solid tumor such as melanoma, head and neck, liver or kidney cancer. This chain connects TRBV7-9 to TRBJ1-2; D gene unclear. CDR3: CASSLEFVQLYGYTF. DNA of the CDR3: TGTGCCAGCAGCTTAGAGTTCGTACAGCTCTATGGCTACACCTTC.